These 17 T cell receptor beta chains share one sample of origin, sequenced in a study of cytomegalovirus exposure and HLA in healthy donors. With 60 Vbeta and 13 Jbeta primers, the PCR was carried out. Here immunoSEQ multiplex PCR was the method, and the copy in TCRdb shows in-frame clones only, minus some. The sample shows about 130,000 clones, roughly 79% of them seen only once. Sequenced: PBMCs. All receptors come from a woman aged 18-29 years in good health and CMV-seronegative.

The chain employs TRBV30 and TRBJ2-7, with TRBD2 identical over 7 bases. V lost 2 bases, J lost 3 bases, and 10 bases stayed unmatched. The CDR3 length is 15 residues. CDR1 and CDR2 from the germline V gene are GTSNPN and SVGIG (reference sequence). The CDR3, as DNA: TGTGCCTGGAGTACTTCCGGGACTAACCGCTACGAGCAGTACTTC. It translates to CAWSTSGTNRYEQYF. Using reference TRBV30 and TRBJ2-7 for the parts outside the CDR3, the full variable domain is SQTIHQWPATLVQPVGSPLSLECTVEGTSNPNLYWYRQAAGRGLQLLFYSVGIGQISSEVPQNLSASRPQDRQFILSSKKLLLSDSGFYLCAWSTSGTNRYEQYFGPGTRLTVT.

The table lists this clone with a few counts. The chain uses TRBV4-2 and TRBJ2-1, with D possibly TRBD1 on 5 matching bases. Trimming removed 0 bases from V and 6 bases from J, with 15 bases in between. Germline-derived CDR1 and CDR2 are LGHNA and YNFKEQ. CDR3 length: 16 residues. The CDR3 DNA follows: TGTGCCAGCAGCCAAGACCCACGAAAAAGGGGCAATGAGCAGTTCTTC. This sequence encodes CASSQDPRKRGNEQFF.

The V and J genes are TRBV7-8 and TRBJ2-1; 10 bases agree with TRBD2. The CDR3 sequence is 15 residues long. V lost 7 bases and J lost 9; bases outside the gene matches: 12. CDR1 is SGHVS and CDR2 is FQNEAQ in the germline V gene. The CDR3 region is CASKQSGRAYFEQFF. CDR3 in DNA: TGTGCCAGCAAGCAGAGCGGGAGGGCCTATTTTGAGCAGTTCTTC. Using reference TRBV7-8 and TRBJ2-1 for the parts outside the CDR3, the full variable domain is GAGVSQSPRYKVAKRGQDVALRCDPISGHVSLFWYQQALGQGPEFLTYFQNEAQLDKSGLPSDRFFAERPEGSVSTLKIQRTQQEDSAVYLCASKQSGRAYFEQFFGPGTRLTVL.

V usage is TRBV6-1 and J usage is TRBJ1-2, with D unclear. Germline CDR1 is MNHNS and CDR2 is SASEGT. The CDR3 contains 14 residues. Trimming removed 7 bases from V and 2 bases from J, with 14 bases in between. Here the CDR3 reads CASIKQTLNYGYTF. The CDR3 DNA reads as TGTGCCAGCATAAAACAGACGTTGAACTATGGCTACACCTTC.

The chain carries TRBV7-6 and TRBJ2-5; D not certain. From germline, CDR1 is SGHVS and CDR2 FNYEAQ. CDR3 length equals 13 residues. Trimming shortened V by 1 base and J by 1 base, and 4 bases separated the two germline ends. CDR3 nucleotides: TGTGCCAGCAGCTTAGTATCCCAAGAGACCCAGTACTTC. It specifies CASSLVSQETQYF.

The V and J genes are TRBV11-2 and TRBJ1-1, with TRBD1 matching over 9 bases. The CDR3 spans 13 residues. In germline, CDR1 is SGHAT, CDR2 FQNNGV. V lost 5 bases and J lost 4; bases outside the gene matches: 2. CDR3 in amino acids: CASSATGGTEAFF. As DNA, the CDR3 is TGTGCCAGCAGCGCGACAGGGGGCACTGAAGCTTTCTTT.

The chain links TRBV4-2 to TRBJ2-7; 7 bases align to TRBD2. The ends lost 1 base at V and 2 bases at J; junction bases unmatched: 5. The CDR3 is 15 amino acids. The germline V gene encodes CDR1 LGHNA and CDR2 YNFKEQ. This chain's CDR3 is CASSQGGGGTYEQYF. In DNA form, the CDR3 reads TGTGCCAGCAGCCAAGGTGGGGGAGGGACCTACGAGCAGTACTTC.

The chain has TRBV30 and TRBJ1-4, with 7 bases fitting TRBD1. Germline V CDR1 and CDR2: GTSNPN, SVGIG (reference sequence). V dropped 2 bases and J dropped 8; count of bases not matched to a gene: 5. The CDR3 consists of 13 residues. CDR3 in amino acids: CAWSPGTEEKLFF. The CDR3 DNA reads TGTGCCTGGAGTCCGGGGACAGAAGAAAAACTGTTTTTT.

Comment on this clone: One end of the junction fails to match germline, which may point to a read error. V and J are TRBV10-3 and TRBJ1-2; 7 nucleotides line up with TRBD1. Per the germline V gene, CDR1 is ENHRY and CDR2 is SYGVKD. The CDR3 spans 14 residues. Here the CDR3 reads CAISDPTGNYDYTF. The CDR3 bases are TGTGCCATCAGTGACCCGACAGGGAACTATGACTACACCTTC.

The J gene is TRBJ2-5, the V gene TRBV30; D uncertain. This CDR3 is built from 15 residues. Germline CDR1 and CDR2: GTSNPN and SVGIG (reference sequence). Trimming removed 0 bases from V and 1 base from J, with 12 bases in between. The CDR3 DNA is TGTGCCTGGAGTGTAGATACTAACCTCCAAGAGACCCAGTACTTC. This codes for CAWSVDTNLQETQYF. Supplemented by reference TRBV30 and TRBJ2-5, the full variable domain reads SQTIHQWPATLVQPVGSPLSLECTVEGTSNPNLYWYRQAAGRGLQLLFYSVGIGQISSEVPQNLSASRPQDRQFILSSKKLLLSDSGFYLCAWSVDTNLQETQYFGPGTRLLVL.

The V and J genes are TRBV5-8 and TRBJ1-5; perhaps TRBD1 as D (5 bases). V lost 6 bases and J 1 base, leaving 14 bases between the germline ends. CDR3 size: 15 residues. Germline V CDR1 and CDR2: SGHTS, YDEGEE. The CDR3 region is CASTAQGRSNQPQHF. As DNA, the CDR3 is TGTGCCAGCACCGCTCAGGGAAGGAGCAATCAGCCCCAGCATTTT.

This clone occurred a few times. V is TRBV30 and J is TRBJ1-1, with TRBD1 matching over 8 bases. The CDR3 loop spans 15 amino acids. Per the germline V gene, CDR1 is GTSNPN and CDR2 is SVGIG (reference sequence). The V and J ends lost 5 bases and 3 bases, in that order; junction bases with no gene match: 11. The CDR3 DNA reads TGTGCCTGGGGGGTGCAGGGGGCTTGGGACACTGAAGCTTTCTTT. It codes for CAWGVQGAWDTEAFF.

The chain combines TRBV5-1 with TRBJ2-2; D might be TRBD2 (5 bases). Germline V gene lookup returns CDR1 SGHRS and CDR2 YFSETQ. V was shortened by 1 base and J by 8 bases, with 18 bases between the two germline ends. The CDR3 totals 16 residues. The CDR3 DNA follows: TGCGCCAGCAGCTTGTTAGGCGGGCGCCCGGGAGGGGAGCTGTTTTTT. As protein: CASSLLGGRPGGELFF.

This chain links TRBV2 with TRBJ2-1, with 7 bases matching TRBD2. The trim removed 8 bases at V and 7 bases at J, leaving 5 bases unmatched. The CDR3 covers 12 residues. CDR1 is SNHLY, CDR2 FYNNEI, per germline. CDR3 residues: CASGRTRNEQFF. The CDR3 DNA reads as TGTGCCAGCGGCCGGACTAGAAATGAGCAGTTCTTC.

The chain carries TRBV6-1 and TRBJ2-5; maybe TRBD2 (5 bases). Looked up from germline, CDR1 is MNHNS and CDR2 is SASEGT. Trimming shortened V by 6 bases and J by 5 bases, and 7 bases separated the two germline ends. The CDR3 runs to 11 residues. DNA of the CDR3: TGTGCCAGCAGCGAGCGGGAGACCCAGTACTTC. This sequence encodes CASSERETQYF.

For the CDR3, the DNA is TGTGCCAGCAGCGTAGGGAGCGGATACAATGAGCAGTTCTTC. Its protein is CASSVGSGYNEQFF. J is TRBJ2-1 and V is TRBV9; weak D call: TRBD2 (5 bases). Germline V gene data show CDR1 as SGDLS and CDR2 as YYNGEE. Trimming cost V 0 bases and J 4 bases, with 8 bases left between them. The CDR3 has 14 residues. Filled out from reference TRBV9 and TRBJ2-1, the complete variable domain reads DSGVTQTPKHLITATGQRVTLRCSPRSGDLSVYWYQQSLDQGLQFLIQYYNGEERAKGNILERFSAQQFPDLHSELNLSSLELGDSALYFCASSVGSGYNEQFFGPGTRLTVL.

V usage is TRBV9 and J usage is TRBJ2-7; the match to TRBD2 covers 7 bases. The CDR3 sequence is 16 residues long. Unmatched junction bases numbered 8, after V lost 2 bases and J lost 0 bases. The germline CDR1 and CDR2 sequences are SGDLS and YYNGEE. The CDR3 here is CASSVGLAESSYEQYF. The CDR3, as DNA: TGTGCCAGCAGCGTGGGGCTAGCGGAATCCTCCTACGAGCAGTACTTC.